Listed below are T cell receptor beta chains from one sample, sequenced in a study of shared clonotypes between healthy human individuals. Data came from immunoSEQ multiplex PCR; TCRdb stores just in-frame clones and leaves some out. The profile shows about 110,000 clones, around 66% of them singletons. The specimen was memory CD8+ T cells sorted from blood. The receptors here all came from a woman aged 25 to 39 in good health. The CDR3 runs from the conserved cysteine through the conserved F or W. A D gene is named only where the DNA matches it firmly. Not all rows give a size; the values are once, few, many and, for expanded clones, a class.

v_call	j_call	d_call	clone_size	cdr3_nt	cdr3_aa
TRBV13	TRBJ2-2	.	.	TGTGCCAGCAGCCCGAGGGGCTACGGCACCGGGGAGCTGTTTTTT	CASSPRGYGTGELFF
TRBV15	TRBJ2-1	TRBD2	.	TGTGCCACCAGCAGAGGGGGGGCTAGCGGGAGGTCCCCAAGGAATTTATCTGAGCAGTTCTTC	CATSRGGASGRSPRNLSEQFF
TRBV7-8	TRBJ1-1	TRBD1	.	TGTGCCAGCAGCTTAGTTCAGGGGGCGTACACTGAAGCTTTCTTT	CASSLVQGAYTEAFF
TRBV30	TRBJ2-7	TRBD1	once	TGTGCCTGGGACCGACAGGGCAGGTCCTACGAGCAGTACTTC	CAWDRQGRSYEQYF
TRBV28	TRBJ2-7	.	many	TGTGCCAGCAGTCAGACAGGTAGCTCCTACGAGCAGTACTTC	CASSQTGSSYEQYF
TRBV28	TRBJ2-7	.	.	TGTGCCAGCAGTTTATTATTCCAGGGCAGGGAAGCGATAAAGCAGTACTTC	CASSLLFQGREAIKQYF
TRBV5-1	TRBJ2-7	.	.	TGCGCCAGCAGCTTCCTTGGGCGCGGCTACGAGCAGTACTTC	CASSFLGRGYEQYF
TRBV6-5	TRBJ1-4	.	.	TGTGCCAGCAGTTACGGCCTGAATAATGAAAAACTGTTTTTT	CASSYGLNNEKLFF
TRBV18	TRBJ2-1	.	.	TGTGCCAGCTCACCATGGGACTGTGCTTGCAATGAGCAGTTCTTC	CASSPWDCACNEQFF
TRBV15	TRBJ1-4	.	.	TGTGCCACCAGCAGAGCCCCCTACTTCGAAAAACTGTTTTTT	CATSRAPYFEKLFF
TRBV25-1	TRBJ2-3	TRBD1	.	TGTGCCAGCAGTGCCCCGGGACAGGGACGCACAGATACGCAGTATTTT	CASSAPGQGRTDTQYF
TRBV7-9	TRBJ2-7	TRBD2	.	TGTGCCAGCAGCTTATTCATCGGCGGGAGGAGCTCCTACGAGCAGTACTTC	CASSLFIGGRSSYEQYF
TRBV28	TRBJ1-4	TRBD1	.	TGTGCCAGCACCAGATCGACAGGGGGTAAAGACGAAAAACTGTTTTTT	CASTRSTGGKDEKLFF
TRBV15	TRBJ1-4	.	many	TGTGCCACCAGCAGAGGGCAGGGTAATGAAAAACTGTTTTTT	CATSRGQGNEKLFF
TRBV10-3	TRBJ2-7	TRBD1	.	TGTGCCAGTACAGGGGGCAGGTTCTACGAGCAGTACTTC	CASTGGRFYEQYF
TRBV7-3	TRBJ2-3	.	.	TGTGCCAGCAGCCAAAGTTCGTACACAGATACGCAGTATTTT	CASSQSSYTDTQYF
TRBV21-1	TRBJ2-3	.	.	TGTGCCAGCAAACTAGCGGGAGTAGGAGATACGCAGTATTTT	CASKLAGVGDTQYF
TRBV6-1	TRBJ2-7	TRBD1	.	TGTGCCAGCAGTGGCACTCTGGATTGGGGACAGGGGTCCTACGAGCAGTACTTC	CASSGTLDWGQGSYEQYF
TRBV6-6	TRBJ1-5	.	.	TGTGCCAGCAGTTACCCGGACAGAAATCAGCCCCAGCATTTT	CASSYPDRNQPQHF
TRBV20-1	TRBJ1-2	.	.	TGCAGTGCTAGAGTTAATGGCTACACCTTC	CSARVNGYTF
TRBV5-6	TRBJ2-3	.	.	TGTGCCAGCAGCGGCGGCAGTAGCACAGATACGCAGTATTTT	CASSGGSSTDTQYF
TRBV28	TRBJ1-5	.	.	TGTGCCAGCAGTTTTCGGGGGACGAGCAATCAGCCCCAGCATTTT	CASSFRGTSNQPQHF
TRBV7-8	TRBJ2-3	.	.	TGTGCCAGCACCACGATGGGGGGCACAGATACGCAGTATTTT	CASTTMGGTDTQYF
TRBV6-5	TRBJ1-5	.	many	TGTGCCAGCAGTTATCAGGGCCCCAATCAGCCCCAGCATTTT	CASSYQGPNQPQHF
TRBV18	TRBJ1-2	.	.	TGTGCCAGCTCACCACCGAGGGGGAGGGACTATGGCTACACCTTC	CASSPPRGRDYGYTF
TRBV27	TRBJ1-2	TRBD1	few	TGTGCCAGCAGTAAACAGGGGACCTATGGCTACACCTTC	CASSKQGTYGYTF
TRBV5-4	TRBJ2-5	TRBD2	.	TGTGCCAGCAGCTTGGGTGTGGCGGGAGGCTCCCAAGAGACCCAGTACTTC	CASSLGVAGGSQETQYF
TRBV15	TRBJ2-5	TRBD1	.	TGTGCCACCAGCAGAGATCGACAGGGGAGACAAGAGACCCAGTACTTC	CATSRDRQGRQETQYF
TRBV28	TRBJ1-5	TRBD1	.	TGTGCCAGCGGACAGGTTCAGCCCCAGCATTTT	CASGQVQPQHF
TRBV9	TRBJ2-1	.	.	TGTGCCAGCAGCCCGAGTCGGGGTTACAATGAGCAGTTCTTC	CASSPSRGYNEQFF
TRBV6-6	TRBJ2-2	.	medium-sized	TGTGCCAGCAGTTACTCGTTGGAGACCGGGGAGCTGTTTTTT	CASSYSLETGELFF
TRBV4-2	TRBJ1-1	.	.	TGTGCCAGCGGGGGATTGAGCACTGAAGCTTTCTTT	CASGGLSTEAFF
TRBV15	TRBJ2-2	.	.	TGTGCCACCAGCAGGGAGAGTGGTTCCGGGGAGCTGTTTTTT	CATSRESGSGELFF